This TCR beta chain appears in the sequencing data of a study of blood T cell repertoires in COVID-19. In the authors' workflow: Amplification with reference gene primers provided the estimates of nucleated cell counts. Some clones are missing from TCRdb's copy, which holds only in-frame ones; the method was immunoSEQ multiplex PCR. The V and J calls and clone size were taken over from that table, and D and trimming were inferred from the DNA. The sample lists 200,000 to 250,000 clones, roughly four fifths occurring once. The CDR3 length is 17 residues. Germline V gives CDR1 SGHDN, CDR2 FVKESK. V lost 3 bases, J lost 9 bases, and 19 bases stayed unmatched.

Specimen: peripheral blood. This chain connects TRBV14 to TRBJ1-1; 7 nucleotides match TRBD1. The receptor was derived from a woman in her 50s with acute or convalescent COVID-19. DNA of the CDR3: TGTGCCAGCAGCCACAAAACGGGGGAAACAGGGGCGTCTCAAGCTTTCTTT. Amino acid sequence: CASSHKTGETGASQAFF.